This T cell receptor (beta chain) appears in the sequencing data of a study of blood T cell repertoires in COVID-19. Whole-study context: COVID-19 samples, acute and convalescent, were from the United States, Italy and Spain.

CDR3 length: 14 residues. The ends were cut back, 3 bases at V and 7 bases at J, with 13 bases in the middle. CDR1 MGHRA and CDR2 YSYEKL come from the germline V gene. Participants spanned ages roughly 18 to 90 years and resided in roughly 22 US areas. Libraries were prepared by immunoSEQ multiplex PCR; TCRdb keeps only in-frame clonotypes and omits some of them. Of hundreds of thousands of clones in the sample, around nine tenths were seen once. What was sequenced was PBMCs or T cells enriched from blood (not recorded which). V and J are TRBV4-1 and TRBJ2-1; D is possibly TRBD1 (6 bases). This clonotype originated in a woman in her twenties or thirties who had recovered from COVID-19. CDR3 in amino acids: CASSQPVRGNEQFF. CDR3 sequence (DNA): TGCGCCAGCAGCCAGCCTGTCAGGGGTAATGAGCAGTTCTTC.